The 20 T cell receptor beta chains presented below share a single source sample, sequenced in a study of beta chain features in type 1 diabetes. Study findings and constraints: TCRB CDR3s were moderately but significantly shorter in Type 1 diabetes patients in all four CD4+ subsets.

Investigators reverse transcribed all isolated RNA, so they sequenced expressed TCRB transcripts. The table came from immunoSEQ multiplex PCR; TCRdb's copy has only in-frame clones and leaves some out. This sample has under 300,000 clones, with under 20% found just once. No antigen has been assigned to these receptors. Sequencing was performed on naive CD4+ T cells from blood. The receptor set was obtained from a man aged 30 to 45 with type 1 diabetes.

This clone has more than one count but fewer than ten. In the same sample, other DNA sequences code for this CDR3. The chain recombines TRBV5-1 with TRBJ2-7; D is ambiguous. Trimming took off 0 bases at V and 3 bases at J, with 7 bases between the two ends. The CDR3 is 13 amino acids. In germline, CDR1 is SGHRS, CDR2 YFSETQ. DNA of the CDR3: TGCGCCAGCAGCTTGGGGCAGGACTACGAGCAGTACTTC. Protein: CASSLGQDYEQYF.

In its sample, this clone was seen a few times. This chain links TRBV7-2 with TRBJ2-7; the match to TRBD2 covers 7 bases. Germline V gene data show CDR1 as SGHTA and CDR2 as FQGNSA. This CDR3 is 14 amino acids long. J gave up 4 bases and V 7 bases, and 10 bases lay outside the gene matches. The CDR3 nucleotides read TGTGCCAGCAAATCTGGGGAGGGCCCTTACGAGCAGTACTTC. This encodes CASKSGEGPYEQYF.

Only a few counts were recorded for this clone. The CDR3 DNA sequence: TGTGCCAGCAGGGTGGACAGTGGAACCTACGAGCAGTACTTC. It encodes CASRVDSGTYEQYF. The chain is built from TRBV2 and TRBJ2-7, with D possibly matching TRBD1 (6 bases). V lost 6 bases, J lost 2 bases, and 14 bases lay in between. This CDR3 contains 14 residues. Germline lookup yields CDR1 SNHLY and CDR2 FYNNEI.

The CDR3 sequence is CAWNRGSNQPQHF. Here the CDR3 DNA reads TGTGCCTGGAACAGGGGAAGCAATCAGCCCCAGCATTTT. The chain links TRBV30 to TRBJ1-5, with 7 bases that match TRBD1. There are 13 residues in the CDR3. J was trimmed by 1 base and V by 4 bases; bases with no gene match: 1. Per the germline V gene, CDR1 is GTSNPN and CDR2 is SVGIG (reference sequence).

J is TRBJ1-1 and V is TRBV30; a weak D match, TRBD1 (6 bases). Germline V CDR1 and CDR2: GTSNPN, SVGIG (reference sequence). V lost 1 base to trimming and J lost 5 bases, with 11 bases between them. The CDR3 contains 13 residues. CDR3 protein: CAWSATRGTEAFF. The DNA for the CDR3 is TGTGCCTGGAGTGCGACGAGGGGGACTGAAGCTTTCTTT.

The chain couples TRBV7-9 to TRBJ2-7; possible D gene TRBD1, 6 bases. The CDR3 sequence is 11 residues long. Germline V lookup: CDR1 SEHNR, CDR2 FQNEAQ (reference sequence). The CDR3: CALGAVDEQYF. Here the CDR3 DNA reads TGTGCTTTGGGGGCAGTTGACGAGCAGTACTTC.

This rearrangement joins TRBV10-3 to TRBJ2-1; tentative D call: TRBD2 (5 bases). The CDR3 is 16 residues long. CDR1 is ENHRY, CDR2 SYGVKD, per germline. Trimming shortened V by 3 bases and J by 4 bases, and 16 bases separated the two germline ends. The CDR3 bases are TGTGCCATCAGTGACATTATTGCGGGCGCATACAATGAGCAGTTCTTC. This codes for CAISDIIAGAYNEQFF.

The rearrangement uses TRBV25-1 and TRBJ2-7, with D possibly matching TRBD1 (5 bases). CDR3 length equals 12 residues. V gave up 4 bases and J gave up 5 bases, with 9 bases separating them. Germline V gives CDR1 MGHDK, CDR2 SYGVNS. The CDR3 here is CASSVAGHEQYF. CDR3 nucleotide sequence: TGTGCCAGCAGTGTCGCAGGGCACGAGCAGTACTTC.

The genes are TRBV18 and TRBJ2-7, with a weak D call TRBD2 (6 bases). The CDR3 contains 16 residues. Germline V gene lookup returns CDR1 KGHSH and CDR2 LQKENI. V was clipped by 2 bases and J by 1 base, with 15 bases between them. The CDR3 DNA follows: TGTGCCAGCTCACCAAGCTTGGGGGGTACGTCCTACGAGCAGTACTTC. It translates to CASSPSLGGTSYEQYF.

This clone was recorded a few times. J is TRBJ1-2 and V is TRBV4-2, with 8 bases aligning to TRBD1. The CDR3 sequence is 14 residues long. Germline loops: CDR1 LGHNA, CDR2 YNFKEQ. Trimming removed 5 bases from V and 4 bases from J; junction bases left unmatched: 6. This chain's CDR3 is CASSLDRASYGYTF. The CDR3 DNA is TGTGCCAGCAGCTTGGACAGGGCGTCCTATGGCTACACCTTC.

The J gene is TRBJ2-7, the V gene TRBV29-1, with 13 bases identical to TRBD2. Germline V gene sequence: CDR1 SQVTM, CDR2 ANQGSEA. The CDR3 is made up of 15 amino acids. V lost 5 bases, J lost 4 bases, and 8 bases stayed unmatched. CDR3 residues: CSVNDRTSGSYEQYF. CDR3 nucleotides: TGCAGCGTTAATGATCGGACTAGCGGGAGTTACGAGCAGTACTTC.

This chain connects TRBV6-5 to TRBJ2-3; possibly TRBD2 for D (5 bases). CDR3 length: 14 amino acids. Germline values: CDR1 MNHEY, CDR2 SVGAGI. Trimming left V 7 bases short and J 0 bases short, with 11 bases between. The CDR3 nucleotides read TGTGCCAGCACCCCTGGCGGGAGCACAGATACGCAGTATTTT. This translates into CASTPGGSTDTQYF.

This clone was picked up a small number of times. The chain links TRBV7-2 to TRBJ2-1, with a tentative D call TRBD1 (5 bases). The V gene lost 1 base and the J gene lost 0 bases, with 16 bases spanning the gap. Germline CDR1 SGHTA, CDR2 FQGNSA. This CDR3 contains 18 residues. CDR3 coding DNA: TGTGCCAGCAGCTTAGGTGCCGGCGGAGACAGCTCCTACAATGAGCAGTTCTTC. Its protein is CASSLGAGGDSSYNEQFF.

In its sample, this clone was seen a few times. The chain couples TRBV4-1 to TRBJ2-1; tentative D call: TRBD2 (6 bases). Trimming left V 0 bases short and J 8 bases short, with 17 bases between. Germline V gives CDR1 MGHRA, CDR2 YSYEKL. The CDR3 runs 16 residues. The CDR3 protein is CASSQDDERARHEQFF. DNA of the CDR3: TGCGCCAGCAGCCAAGATGACGAGCGGGCCAGGCATGAGCAGTTCTTC.

This chain links TRBV9 with TRBJ2-5, with a weak D call TRBD2 (5 bases). The CDR3 covers 14 residues. CDR1 and CDR2 (germline): SGDLS, YYNGEE. Trimming pared 5 bases from V and 5 bases from J, leaving 16 bases between. CDR3 nucleotide sequence: TGTGCCAGCAGTTTAGGAGGTGGCGGCGAGACCCAGTACTTC. Amino acid sequence: CASSLGGGGETQYF.

The chain combines TRBV30 with TRBJ2-2; D possibly corresponds to TRBD2 (6 bases). Trimming shortened V by 0 bases and J by 8 bases, and 16 bases separated the two germline ends. This CDR3 comprises 15 residues. Germline lookup yields CDR1 GTSNPN and CDR2 SVGIG (reference sequence). The CDR3 DNA is TGTGCCTGGAGTGTGCCGACTAGTTCCAGAGGGGAGCTGTTTTTT. Protein product: CAWSVPTSSRGELFF.

The J gene is TRBJ2-6, the V gene TRBV30; D may be TRBD1 or TRBD2 (5 bases each). Trimming took 2 bases from V and 0 from J, leaving 17 bases between them. The CDR3 consists of 18 residues. Germline V gene lookup returns CDR1 GTSNPN and CDR2 SVGIG (reference sequence). The DNA for the CDR3 is TGTGCCTGGAGTTTTCCAGGGAGTGCCTACTCTGGGGCCAACGTCCTGACTTTC. Translated, it gives CAWSFPGSAYSGANVLTF.

This chain connects TRBV6-9 to TRBJ2-1; the D gene could be TRBD1 or TRBD2 (5 bases each). Deletions cut 7 bases from V and 2 bases from J, with 15 bases between. This CDR3 region has 15 residues. Germline-derived CDR1 and CDR2 are MNHGY and SVAAGI. The CDR3 DNA reads as TGTGCCAGCATTAGTGATAGGGGACCCTACAATGAGCAGTTCTTC. This translates into CASISDRGPYNEQFF.

The genes are TRBV28 and TRBJ2-7; no clear D gene. The CDR3 contains 12 residues. Trimming cost V 3 bases and J 3 bases, with 6 bases left between them. Germline V gives CDR1 MDHEN, CDR2 SYDVKM. The chain's CDR3 is CASSFENYEQYF. The CDR3 DNA sequence: TGTGCCAGCAGTTTTGAGAACTACGAGCAGTACTTC.

This clone was found a few times. The chain has TRBV9 and TRBJ2-1; D unclear. Deletions cut 2 bases from V and 5 bases from J, with 8 bases between. Germline V gene lookup returns CDR1 SGDLS and CDR2 YYNGEE. This CDR3 has 13 amino acids. The CDR3 sequence: CASSVQVNNEQFF. For the CDR3, the DNA is TGTGCCAGCAGCGTCCAGGTGAACAATGAGCAGTTCTTC.